The 9 T cell receptor beta chains presented below share a single source sample, sequenced in a study of blood T cell repertoires in COVID-19. Only in-frame clones appear in the TCRdb table, and some are missing; sequencing was by immunoSEQ multiplex PCR. The sample records about 140,000 clones, around 84% being singletons. Sequenced input: peripheral blood. Every receptor here comes from a woman in her sixties with acute or convalescent COVID-19.

This clone is a singleton in its sample. V is TRBV19 and J is TRBJ2-7, with 7 bases that match TRBD1. The CDR3 length is 15 residues. Losses at the gene ends were 5 bases for V and 1 base for J; bases not matched to a gene: 8. Germline V CDR1 and CDR2: LNHDA, SQIVND (reference sequence). CDR3 nucleotides: TGTGCCAGTAGTCTGATCCGGGACAGTTCCTACGAGCAGTACTTC. It specifies CASSLIRDSSYEQYF.

The gene calls are TRBV5-1 and TRBJ2-5; D possibly corresponds to TRBD2 (6 bases). This CDR3 has 17 amino acids. Germline V gene sequence: CDR1 SGHRS, CDR2 YFSETQ. Trimming removed 0 bases from V and 5 bases from J, with 20 bases in between. CDR3 in amino acids: CASSLAPRGIGKETQYF. CDR3 DNA sequence: TGCGCCAGCAGCTTGGCCCCGCGGGGCATCGGTAAGGAGACCCAGTACTTC.

The chain links TRBV11-1 to TRBJ2-5; D may be TRBD2 (6 bases). CDR1 SGHAT and CDR2 FQDESV come from the germline V gene (reference sequence). V gave up 5 bases and J gave up 9 bases, with 25 bases separating them. CDR3 length: 16 amino acids. CDR3 in DNA: TGTGCCAGCAGCAGGGGAGGAGCCTACGAACCGTTGGCCCAGTACTTC. Translation: CASSRGGAYEPLAQYF.

The chain carries TRBV11-3 and TRBJ2-7, with a possible D match to TRBD2 (6 bases). Germline CDR1 SGHNT, CDR2 YENEEA. The CDR3 runs to 14 residues. V gave up 5 bases and J gave up 7 bases, with 18 bases separating them. The CDR3, as DNA: TGTGCCAGCAGCACGGGGCGGAGGGCCGGGGAGCAGTACTTC. The encoded protein is CASSTGRRAGEQYF. Full variable domain (remainder filled in from reference TRBV11-3 and TRBJ2-7): EAGVVQSPRYKIIEKKQPVAFWCNPISGHNTLYWYLQNLGQGPELLIRYENEEAVDDSQLPKDRFSAERLKGVDSTLKIQPAELGDSAVYLCASSTGRRAGEQYFGPGTRLTVT.

The rearrangement joins TRBV7-2 to TRBJ1-5; the D gene is possibly TRBD1 (6 bases). The CDR3 has 17 residues. V lost 1 base to trimming and J lost 0 bases, with 13 bases between them. CDR1 is SGHTA and CDR2 is FQGNSA in the germline V gene. CDR3 sequence (DNA): TGTGCCAGCAGCTTAGACCGCCCAGGGGCTAGCAATCAGCCCCAGCATTTT. Translating gives CASSLDRPGASNQPQHF.

The chain uses TRBV7-9 and TRBJ1-5, with 10 bases fitting TRBD1. CDR3 size: 17 residues. The junction had 12 bases not matched to a gene; V was cut back by 4 bases and J by 6 bases. Germline CDR1 reads SEHNR; CDR2 reads FQNEAQ (reference sequence). CDR3 nucleotide sequence: TGTGCCAGCAGCTCGGATGCCGGGACAGGGGCGAGTCAGCCCCAGCATTTT. Encoded protein: CASSSDAGTGASQPQHF. Combining the CDR3 with reference TRBV7-9 and TRBJ1-5 gives the whole variable domain DTGVSQNPRHKITKRGQNVTFRCDPISEHNRLYWYRQTLGQGPEFLTYFQNEAQLEKSRLLSDRFSAERPKGSFSTLEIQRTEQGDSAMYLCASSSDAGTGASQPQHFGDGTRLSIL.

V gene TRBV7-8 combines with J gene TRBJ2-7, with D unresolved. Germline-derived CDR1 and CDR2 are SGHVS and FQNEAQ. Trimming cost V 0 bases and J 1 base, with 10 bases left between them. The CDR3 extends over 15 amino acids. CDR3 protein: CASSLALGRSYEQYF. The DNA for the CDR3 is TGTGCCAGCAGCTTAGCGTTGGGCAGATCCTACGAGCAGTACTTC.

The chain recombines TRBV6-5 with TRBJ2-7, with TRBD1 identical over 8 bases. Germline CDR1 is MNHEY and CDR2 is SVGAGI. CDR3 length: 14 residues. V dropped 7 bases and J dropped 4; count of bases not matched to a gene: 9. CDR3 protein: CASKGTGSIYEQYF. In nucleotides, the CDR3 is TGTGCCAGCAAGGGGACAGGTAGTATTTACGAGCAGTACTTC.

This chain links TRBV19 with TRBJ2-7, with 7 positions matching TRBD1. CDR1 is LNHDA, CDR2 SQIVND, per germline (reference sequence). The CDR3 totals 15 residues. Trimming cost V 3 bases and J 7 bases; bases outside gene matches: 12. CDR3 region: CASSIAGTAVSEQYF. DNA for the CDR3: TGTGCCAGTAGTATTGCCGGGACAGCGGTCTCGGAGCAGTACTTC.